Presented here are 27 T cell receptor beta chains from one specimen sequenced in a study of blood T cell repertoires in COVID-19. Assay used: immunoSEQ multiplex PCR; TCRdb lists only in-frame clones, some missing. The sample records 240,000 or so clones, around three quarters being singletons. The material sequenced was peripheral blood. These receptors originate from a woman older than 75 with acute or convalescent COVID-19.

This clone appeared a few times. This chain uses TRBV28 with TRBJ1-2; TRBD1 matches 10 bases. Germline values: CDR1 MDHEN, CDR2 SYDVKM. V was pared by 3 bases and J by 7 bases, with 8 bases of the junction left unmatched. CDR3 length: 15 residues. CDR3 DNA: TGTGCCAGCAGTTTTGACGGGACAGGGGTTCGTGGCTACACCTTC. This sequence encodes CASSFDGTGVRGYTF.

In regard to this clone: A much larger clone is a single base away; this may be a read error. The chain links TRBV7-9 to TRBJ2-7, with 7 bases matching TRBD1. J gave up 5 bases and V 5 bases, and 3 bases lay outside the gene matches. Germline V gene lookup returns CDR1 SEHNR and CDR2 FQNEAQ (reference sequence). The length of the CDR3 is 12 residues. The CDR3 region has the DNA TGTGCCAGCAGCACGACAGGGAACGAGCAGTACTTC. Amino acids: CASSTTGNEQYF. The variable domain in full, with the rest retrieved from reference TRBV7-9 and TRBJ2-7, is DTGVSQNPRHKITKRGQNVTFRCDPISEHNRLYWYRQTLGQGPEFLTYFQNEAQLEKSRLLSDRFSAERPKGSFSTLEIQRTEQGDSAMYLCASSTTGNEQYFGPGTRLTVT.

A word on this clone: Within the sample, other DNA sequences also encode this same CDR3. The chain recombines TRBV11-2 with TRBJ2-1, with 7 bases matching TRBD2. CDR1 is SGHAT and CDR2 is FQNNGV in the germline V gene. With V trimmed by 3 bases and J by 2 bases, 4 bases remained unmatched. This CDR3 has 15 amino acids. This CDR3 reads CASSLGGSTYNEQFF. The DNA of the CDR3 is TGTGCCAGCAGCTTGGGCGGGAGTACCTACAATGAGCAGTTCTTC.

This chain's CDR3 is CASSSAPPGGVWTGELFF. The DNA of the CDR3 is TGTGCCAGTAGTAGTGCGCCACCTGGCGGGGTATGGACCGGGGAGCTGTTTTTT. The chain joins TRBV19 to TRBJ2-2; a weak D match, TRBD2 (6 bases). V gave up 4 bases and J gave up 5 bases, with 23 bases separating them. CDR3 size: 18 residues. Germline CDR1 LNHDA, CDR2 SQIVND (reference sequence).

CDR3 protein: CASSYTGLAGSEQYF. For the CDR3, the DNA is TGTGCCAGCAGTTATACCGGACTAGCGGGAAGCGAGCAGTACTTC. V and J are TRBV6-5 and TRBJ2-7; 12 positions match TRBD2. This CDR3 has 15 amino acids. V gave up 3 bases and J gave up 6 bases; unmatched junction bases: 6. Germline V gene sequence: CDR1 MNHEY, CDR2 SVGAGI.

This clone was found a few times. CDR3 sequence: CAISAGVTDTQYF. Here the CDR3 DNA reads TGTGCCATCAGTGCGGGAGTGACAGATACGCAGTATTTT. The rearrangement links TRBV10-3 to TRBJ2-3; TRBD2 is a possible D gene (6 bases). This CDR3 is built from 13 residues. V was shortened by 4 bases and J by 3 bases, with 8 bases between the two germline ends. CDR1 is ENHRY and CDR2 is SYGVKD in the germline V gene.

This clone was seen a single time. The chain recombines TRBV4-1 with TRBJ1-5, with D possibly TRBD1 on 6 matching bases. The germline gives CDR1 MGHRA, CDR2 YSYEKL. With 0 bases removed from V and 1 base from J, the gap between germline ends came to 13 bases. This CDR3 region has 17 residues. The CDR3 nucleotides are TGCGCCAGCAGCCAAGAGGGGGCAGGGAAAAGCAATCAGCCCCAGCATTTT. Translating gives CASSQEGAGKSNQPQHF.

The V and J genes are TRBV23-1 and TRBJ1-1; the D is unclear. TRBV23-1 is known as an ORF, though its function is uncertain. This CDR3 region has 13 residues. Trimming cost V 6 bases and J 1 base, with 9 bases left between them. The DNA of the CDR3 is TGCGCCAGCAGCCCCGAGAGGAACACTGAAGCTTTCTTT. As protein: CASSPERNTEAFF.

The chain employs TRBV5-6 and TRBJ1-4; D call uncertain. This CDR3 comprises 15 residues. Per the germline V gene, CDR1 is SGHDT and CDR2 is YYEEEE. The ends were cut back, 4 bases at V and 0 bases at J, with 10 bases in the middle. CDR3 protein: CASSPVGATNEKLFF. The CDR3, as DNA: TGTGCCAGCAGCCCGGTCGGAGCAACTAATGAAAAACTGTTTTTT.

This sequence joins TRBV5-1 and TRBJ1-6; no clear D. Trimming cost V 2 bases and J 0 bases, with 9 bases left between them. This CDR3 is built from 16 residues. Germline V gene sequence: CDR1 SGHRS, CDR2 YFSETQ. The CDR3 reads CASSFAGSSYNSPLHF. Here the CDR3 DNA reads TGCGCCAGCAGCTTCGCCGGGAGCTCCTATAATTCACCCCTCCACTTT.

The chain joins TRBV5-1 to TRBJ2-4; the D gene is possibly TRBD2 (7 bases). The germline CDR1 and CDR2 sequences are SGHRS and YFSETQ. The CDR3 runs 14 residues. V lost 1 base to trimming and J lost 5 bases, with 10 bases between them. The CDR3 sequence is CASSLRGRENIQYF. The CDR3 DNA sequence: TGCGCCAGCAGCTTGAGGGGGAGGGAAAACATTCAGTACTTC. Looking up the rest from reference TRBV5-1 and TRBJ2-4 gives the full variable domain: KAGVTQTPRYLIKTRGQQVTLSCSPISGHRSVSWYQQTPGQGLQFLFEYFSETQRNKGNFPGRFSGRQFSNSRSEMNVSTLELGDSALYLCASSLRGRENIQYFGAGTRLSVL.

Regarding this clone: Within the sample, other DNA sequences also encode this same CDR3. This chain connects TRBV3-1 (or the pseudogene TRBV3-2) to TRBJ2-2, with D tentatively TRBD1 (6 bases). V was clipped by 3 bases and J by 5 bases, with 7 bases between them. Germline V lookup: CDR1 LGHDT, CDR2 YNNKEL (reference sequence). This CDR3 contains 13 residues. The CDR3 DNA reads as TGTGCCAGCAGCCAGGGGGCGACCGGGGAGCTGTTTTTT. This gives the protein CASSQGATGELFF.

V and J are TRBV21-1 and TRBJ1-1; the D call in the table, TRBD1, was not verified against the DNA. TRBV21-1 is a pseudogene. CDR3 length: 15 residues. The chain's CDR3 is CARNDRTAKNTEAFF. The CDR3 DNA is TGTGCCAGGAATGACAGGACAGCGAAGAACACTGAAGCTTTCTTT.

The chain joins TRBV30 to TRBJ1-2; possibly TRBD1 for D (6 bases). The germline V gene has CDR1 GTSNPN and CDR2 SVGIG (reference sequence). V was trimmed by 4 bases and J by 5 bases, leaving 17 bases between them. The CDR3 has 14 residues. The CDR3 spells CAWIPTGSPYGYTF. CDR3 nucleotide sequence: TGTGCCTGGATCCCGACAGGTAGCCCATATGGCTACACCTTC.

V and J are TRBV6-5 and TRBJ2-7, with a possible D match to TRBD1 (7 bases). The CDR3 loop spans 14 amino acids. Germline lookup yields CDR1 MNHEY and CDR2 SVGAGI. V was clipped by 6 bases and J by 0 bases, with 12 bases between them. The CDR3 protein is CASRNQGGSYEQYF. CDR3 nucleotide sequence: TGTGCCAGCAGAAACCAGGGGGGCTCCTACGAGCAGTACTTC.

This clone occurred a few times. The chain has TRBV28 and TRBJ2-1; 14 nucleotides line up with TRBD2. The germline gives CDR1 MDHEN, CDR2 SYDVKM. The CDR3 extends over 17 amino acids. V was clipped by 5 bases and J by 0 bases; unmatched bases: 3. The CDR3 nucleotides read TGTGCCAGCAGTCCTGGGACTAGCGGGAGCTCCTACAATGAGCAGTTCTTC. Encoded protein: CASSPGTSGSSYNEQFF. Combining the CDR3 with reference TRBV28 and TRBJ2-1 gives the whole variable domain DVKVTQSSRYLVKRTGEKVFLECVQDMDHENMFWYRQDPGLGLRLIYFSYDVKMKEKGDIPEGYSVSREKKERFSLILESASTNQTSMYLCASSPGTSGSSYNEQFFGPGTRLTVL.

The DNA of the CDR3 is TGTGCCAGCAGCCAAGATACTCGTACGGGGGGAAACACCATATATTTT. Its protein is CASSQDTRTGGNTIYF. V is TRBV3-1 (or the pseudogene TRBV3-2) and J is TRBJ1-3; D gene ambiguous. Between the trimmed V and J ends, which lost 0 bases and 4 bases, there was a span of 13 bases. Germline CDR1 LGHDT, CDR2 YNNKEL (reference sequence). CDR3 size: 16 residues.

The CDR3 DNA reads TGTGCCAGTAGTAGCCAGACAGAGGCGAACACTGAAGCTTTCTTT. Protein: CASSSQTEANTEAFF. V and J are TRBV19 and TRBJ1-1, with D possibly being TRBD1 (5 bases). In germline, CDR1 is LNHDA, CDR2 SQIVND (reference sequence). The CDR3 has 15 residues. V dropped 4 bases and J dropped 1 base, with 13 bases sitting between them.

In its sample, this clone was seen a few times. This chain connects TRBV3-1 (or the pseudogene TRBV3-2) to TRBJ1-2; tentative D call: TRBD1 (6 bases). Germline lookup yields CDR1 LGHDT and CDR2 YNNKEL (reference sequence). CDR3 length: 14 amino acids. V was clipped by 10 bases and J by 7 bases, with 22 bases between them. The CDR3 DNA reads TGTGCCACCTCGTGGGGGCAGGGCAGCGGTGGCTACACCTTC. Its translation is CATSWGQGSGGYTF.

The gene calls are TRBV2 and TRBJ2-1; TRBD2 matches 10 bases. V was pared by 6 bases and J by 8 bases, with 10 bases of the junction left unmatched. The CDR3 extends over 15 amino acids. In germline, CDR1 is SNHLY, CDR2 FYNNEI. The CDR3 nucleotides read TGTGCCAGCAGGCCGGGACTAGCGTGGGGGGATGAGCAGTTCTTC. Its translation: CASRPGLAWGDEQFF.

This clone was counted ten times or more. The chain links TRBV6-1 to TRBJ1-5; D perhaps matches TRBD1 (6 bases). Per germline, CDR1 MNHNS and CDR2 SASEGT. The CDR3 consists of 13 residues. The germline V and J ends were trimmed by 2 bases and 7 bases, with 9 bases remaining between them. CDR3 sequence reads: CASSETGLQPQHF. CDR3 nucleotides: TGTGCCAGCAGTGAAACAGGGCTCCAGCCCCAGCATTTT.

V gene TRBV19 combines with J gene TRBJ1-5; 7 nucleotides line up with TRBD1. V gave up 7 bases and J gave up 7 bases; unmatched junction bases: 10. Per germline, CDR1 LNHDA and CDR2 SQIVND (reference sequence). The CDR3 contains 14 residues. The CDR3 bases are TGTGCCAGTAATTCCGGGACAGTTAGCCAGCCCCAGCATTTT. Residues: CASNSGTVSQPQHF.

The rearrangement links TRBV18 to TRBJ2-7, with a tentative D call TRBD2 (5 bases). The CDR3 has 17 amino acids. Germline V lookup: CDR1 KGHSH, CDR2 LQKENI. V was clipped by 5 bases and J by 0 bases, with 20 bases between them. This CDR3 reads CASSIVAGTKSSYEQYF. The CDR3 DNA is TGTGCCAGCTCAATTGTGGCGGGCACCAAGAGCTCCTACGAGCAGTACTTC.

In this sample, this clone turned up once. The V and J genes are TRBV19 and TRBJ2-3; 10 nucleotides line up with TRBD1. V lost 4 bases, J lost 3 bases, and 10 bases stayed unmatched. The V gene's germline CDR1 is LNHDA and CDR2 SQIVND (reference sequence). This CDR3 comprises 17 residues. The CDR3 region is CASSRSTGGMGTDTQYF. The DNA of the CDR3 is TGTGCCAGTAGTAGATCGACAGGGGGCATGGGTACAGATACGCAGTATTTT.

This clone has more than one count but fewer than ten. V usage is TRBV11-2 and J usage is TRBJ2-1; tentative D call: TRBD2 (5 bases). Trimming pared 2 bases from V and 0 bases from J, leaving 17 bases between. This CDR3 has 18 amino acids. Germline values: CDR1 SGHAT, CDR2 FQNNGV. The CDR3 DNA reads TGTGCCAGCAGCTTACTTTTAGCGATAAGTAGCTCCTACAATGAGCAGTTCTTC. This gives the protein CASSLLLAISSSYNEQFF.

V and J are TRBV3-1 (or the pseudogene TRBV3-2) and TRBJ1-3; D not resolved. Germline CDR1 LGHDT, CDR2 YNNKEL (reference sequence). The CDR3 runs to 16 residues. V was shortened by 4 bases and J by 3 bases, with 16 bases between the two germline ends. CDR3 bases: TGTGCCAGCAGCCTCTGGAGGAGAGGACGTGGAAACACCATATATTTT. This translates into CASSLWRRGRGNTIYF.

This clone was picked up many times. The V gene is TRBV6-5, the J gene TRBJ1-1, with D possibly TRBD1 on 6 matching bases. The CDR3 is 13 amino acids. Germline V gives CDR1 MNHEY, CDR2 SVGAGI. Trimming pared 1 base from V and 5 bases from J, leaving 8 bases between. CDR3 amino acids: CASSYLQGTEAFF. The CDR3 region has the DNA TGTGCCAGCAGTTACTTACAGGGTACTGAAGCTTTCTTT.